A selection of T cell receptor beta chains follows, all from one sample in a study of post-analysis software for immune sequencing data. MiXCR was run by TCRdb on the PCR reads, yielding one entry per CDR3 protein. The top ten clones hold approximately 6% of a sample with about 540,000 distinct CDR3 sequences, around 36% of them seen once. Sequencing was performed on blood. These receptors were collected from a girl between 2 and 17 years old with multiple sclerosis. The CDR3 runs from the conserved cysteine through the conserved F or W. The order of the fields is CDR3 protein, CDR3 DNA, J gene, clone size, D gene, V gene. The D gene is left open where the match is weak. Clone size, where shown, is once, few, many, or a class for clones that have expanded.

CDR3 protein: CASSPQGLAEGTQYF
CDR3 DNA: TGTGCCAGCAGCCCTCAGGGACTAGCGGAAGGGACCCAGTACTTC
J gene: TRBJ2-5
clone size: NA
D gene: TRBD2
V gene: TRBV7-3

CDR3 protein: CASSVVNRGVTEAFF
CDR3 DNA: TGTGCCAGCAGCGTAGTTAATAGGGGGGTAACTGAAGCTTTCTTT
J gene: TRBJ1-1
clone size: NA
D gene: NA
V gene: TRBV9

CDR3 protein: CSVVTETYGYTF
CDR3 DNA: TGCAGCGTTGTCACGGAGACCTATGGCTACACCTTC
J gene: TRBJ1-2
clone size: few
D gene: NA
V gene: TRBV29-1

CDR3 protein: CASSRLAETDTQYF
CDR3 DNA: TGTGCCAGCAGCAGACTAGCGGAAACAGATACGCAGTATTTT
J gene: TRBJ2-3
clone size: NA
D gene: TRBD2
V gene: TRBV7-8

CDR3 protein: CASSTPGTRQYF
CDR3 DNA: TGTGCCAGCAGTACCCCAGGGACACGGCAGTACTTC
J gene: TRBJ2-4
clone size: many
D gene: NA
V gene: TRBV6-5

CDR3 protein: CASSESRGRPDQPQHF
CDR3 DNA: TGCGCCAGCAGTGAGTCCAGGGGGCGCCCCGATCAGCCCCAGCATTTT
J gene: TRBJ1-5
clone size: few
D gene: TRBD1
V gene: TRBV10-2

CDR3 protein: CASGLGAGYTDTQYF
CDR3 DNA: TGTGCTAGTGGTTTAGGGGCGGGATACACAGATACGCAGTATTTT
J gene: TRBJ2-3
clone size: NA
D gene: NA
V gene: TRBV12-5

CDR3 protein: CASILGTATYNEQFF
CDR3 DNA: TGTGCCAGCATCCTAGGTACGGCTACCTACAATGAGCAGTTCTTC
J gene: TRBJ2-1
clone size: few
D gene: NA
V gene: TRBV12-3/TRBV12-4

CDR3 protein: CASSPLASGNTQYF
CDR3 DNA: TGTGCCAGCAGCCCACTTGCTAGTGGTAATACGCAGTATTTT
J gene: TRBJ2-3
clone size: NA
D gene: NA
V gene: TRBV11-2

CDR3 protein: CASSLEGRSGNTIYF
CDR3 DNA: TGTGCCAGCAGCTTAGAGGGGAGGTCTGGAAACACCATATATTTT
J gene: TRBJ1-3
clone size: few
D gene: NA
V gene: TRBV7-9

CDR3 protein: CASSYGAGSYNEQFF
CDR3 DNA: TGTGCCAGCAGTTACGGAGCGGGCTCCTACAATGAGCAGTTCTTC
J gene: TRBJ2-1
clone size: many
D gene: NA
V gene: TRBV6-5

CDR3 protein: CASSPPGLPGNIQYF
CDR3 DNA: TGTGCCAGCAGCCCGCCCGGACTCCCGGGAAACATTCAGTACTTC
J gene: TRBJ2-4
clone size: NA
D gene: NA
V gene: TRBV25-1

CDR3 protein: CASSFRGPSTDTQYF
CDR3 DNA: TGTGCCAGCAGTTTTAGGGGGCCTAGCACAGATACGCAGTATTTT
J gene: TRBJ2-3
clone size: few
D gene: TRBD1
V gene: TRBV12-3/TRBV12-4

CDR3 protein: CASSLAIAGGQDTQYF
CDR3 DNA: TGTGCCAGCAGCTTAGCCATAGCGGGGGGGCAAGATACGCAGTATTTT
J gene: TRBJ2-3
clone size: few
D gene: TRBD2
V gene: TRBV11-2

CDR3 protein: CASRKGDRGVSPLHF
CDR3 DNA: TGTGCCAGCAGGAAGGGGGACAGGGGCGTTTCACCCCTCCACTTT
J gene: TRBJ1-6
clone size: few
D gene: TRBD1
V gene: TRBV2

CDR3 protein: CSGQLAGRLGNEQFF
CDR3 DNA: TGCAGTGGGCAACTAGCGGGCCGGCTGGGGAATGAGCAGTTCTTC
J gene: TRBJ2-1
clone size: once
D gene: TRBD2
V gene: TRBV20-1

CDR3 protein: CASSLEAGVFGYTF
CDR3 DNA: TGTGCCAGCAGCCTAGAGGCCGGGGTCTTTGGCTACACCTTC
J gene: TRBJ1-2
clone size: NA
D gene: NA
V gene: TRBV7-6

CDR3 protein: CASSLEGTGVNEQFF
CDR3 DNA: TGCGCCAGCAGCTTGGAAGGGACAGGGGTTAATGAGCAGTTCTTC
J gene: TRBJ2-1
clone size: NA
D gene: TRBD1
V gene: TRBV5-1

CDR3 protein: CSSRGQAYGYTF
CDR3 DNA: TGCAGTTCTAGGGGCCAAGCCTATGGCTACACCTTC
J gene: TRBJ1-2
clone size: few
D gene: NA
V gene: TRBV20-1

CDR3 protein: CASRPTSGKETQYF
CDR3 DNA: TGTGCCAGCAGACCGACTAGCGGTAAAGAGACCCAGTACTTC
J gene: TRBJ2-5
clone size: many
D gene: TRBD2
V gene: TRBV6-6

CDR3 protein: CASSLWDTGIHEQYF
CDR3 DNA: TGTGCCAGCAGCTTGTGGGATACAGGGATACACGAGCAGTACTTC
J gene: TRBJ2-7
clone size: NA
D gene: NA
V gene: TRBV5-6

CDR3 protein: CTYYRGGTDTQYF
CDR3 DNA: TGCACCTACTATAGGGGGGGCACAGATACGCAGTATTTT
J gene: TRBJ2-3
clone size: NA
D gene: NA
V gene: TRBV20-1

CDR3 protein: CASSLDGRNSPLHF
CDR3 DNA: TGCGCCAGCAGCCTAGATGGCCGCAATTCACCCCTCCACTTT
J gene: TRBJ1-6
clone size: NA
D gene: NA
V gene: TRBV4-1

CDR3 protein: CASSTESSLGRLEYQETQYF
CDR3 DNA: TGCGCCAGCAGTACCGAATCGTCGTTAGGCAGGCTCGAGTACCAAGAGACCCAGTACTTC
J gene: TRBJ2-5
clone size: NA
D gene: NA
V gene: TRBV10-2

CDR3 protein: CSASPSTDSNQPQHF
CDR3 DNA: TGCAGTGCTAGCCCCAGTACCGATAGCAATCAGCCCCAGCATTTT
J gene: TRBJ1-5
clone size: NA
D gene: NA
V gene: TRBV20-1

CDR3 protein: CSAPGPNTDTQYF
CDR3 DNA: TGCAGTGCGCCGGGACCAAACACAGATACGCAGTATTTT
J gene: TRBJ2-3
clone size: NA
D gene: NA
V gene: TRBV20-1

CDR3 protein: CSVEEHVTDTQYF
CDR3 DNA: TGCAGCGTTGAAGAACACGTCACAGATACGCAGTATTTT
J gene: TRBJ2-3
clone size: few
D gene: NA
V gene: TRBV29-1

CDR3 protein: CASSYTGGRGEQYF
CDR3 DNA: TGTGCCAGCAGCTACACGGGGGGCCGGGGTGAGCAGTACTTC
J gene: TRBJ2-5
clone size: NA
D gene: NA
V gene: TRBV7-8

CDR3 protein: CASSCRGQYSYEQYF
CDR3 DNA: TGTGCCAGCAGCTGCCGGGGCCAATACTCCTACGAGCAGTACTTC
J gene: TRBJ2-7
clone size: few
D gene: NA
V gene: TRBV7-3